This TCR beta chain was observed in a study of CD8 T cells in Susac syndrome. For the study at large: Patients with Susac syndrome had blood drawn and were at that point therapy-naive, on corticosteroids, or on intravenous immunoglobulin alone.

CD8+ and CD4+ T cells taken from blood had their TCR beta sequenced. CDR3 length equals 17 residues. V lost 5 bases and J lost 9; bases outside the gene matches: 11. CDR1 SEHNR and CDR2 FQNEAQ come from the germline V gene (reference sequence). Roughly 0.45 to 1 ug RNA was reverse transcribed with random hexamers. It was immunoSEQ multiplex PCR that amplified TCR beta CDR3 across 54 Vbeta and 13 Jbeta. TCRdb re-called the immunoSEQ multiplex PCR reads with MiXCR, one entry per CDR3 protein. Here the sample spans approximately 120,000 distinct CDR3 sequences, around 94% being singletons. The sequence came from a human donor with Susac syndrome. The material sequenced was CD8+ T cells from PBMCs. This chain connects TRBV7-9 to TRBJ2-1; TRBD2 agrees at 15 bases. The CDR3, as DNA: TGTGCCAGCAGCACCTCGCGGACTAGCGGGGGGGCTATTGAGCAGTTCTTC. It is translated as CASSTSRTSGGAIEQFF.